This is a list of T cell receptor beta chains from one sample in a study of shared clonotypes between healthy human individuals. Sequencing was performed with immunoSEQ multiplex PCR; in TCRdb, only in-frame clones are kept and a portion is missing. The sample contains about 2.3 million clones, 92% of which appear only once. The sequenced material came from naive CD4+ T cells from PBMCs. These receptors came from a man in his late teens or twenties in good health. Some clones in this sample may be carry-over from other donors' samples. Each CDR3 is given with its conserved first and last residue. D genes are given only for firm matches. The size field is filled for only some rows; it gives once, few, many or a size class.

NA	TRBV10-3	TRBD2	TRBJ2-2	CAIRGGLAGVDTGELFF	TGTGCCATCAGGGGCGGACTAGCGGGAGTGGACACCGGGGAGCTGTTTTTT
NA	TRBV7-2	TRBD1	TRBJ1-5	CASSQGTGPNQPQHF	TGTGCCAGCAGCCAAGGGACAGGACCTAATCAGCCCCAGCATTTT
NA	TRBV28	TRBD2	TRBJ2-1	CASSYIGTTNNEQFF	TGTGCCAGCAGTTATATAGGGACTACCAACAATGAGCAGTTCTTC
NA	TRBV5-3	NA	TRBJ1-1	CARSLGRLVMNTEAFF	TGTGCCAGAAGCTTGGGCAGGTTGGTCATGAACACTGAAGCTTTCTTT
few	TRBV30	NA	TRBJ1-3	CAWSVPRSSSGNTIYF	TGTGCCTGGAGTGTTCCCCGTTCGAGCTCTGGAAACACCATATATTTT
NA	TRBV28	NA	TRBJ2-3	CASSYAGRDTQYF	TGTGCCAGCAGTTATGCCGGGCGGGATACGCAGTATTTT
once	TRBV10-1	NA	TRBJ1-1	CASRGEGPTEAFF	TGCGCCAGCAGAGGTGAAGGGCCCACTGAAGCTTTCTTT
NA	TRBV19	NA	TRBJ1-5	CASSIRAGQPQHF	TGTGCCAGTAGTATAAGGGCCGGTCAGCCCCAGCATTTT
NA	TRBV6-1	TRBD1	TRBJ1-3	CASSGWTGNSGNTIYF	TGTGCCAGCAGTGGGTGGACAGGAAACTCTGGAAACACCATATATTTT
NA	TRBV18	NA	TRBJ2-3	CASSPAGGAPSDTQYF	TGTGCCAGCTCACCGGCCGGGGGAGCCCCCTCAGATACGCAGTATTTT
once	TRBV11-2	TRBD1	TRBJ2-5	CASSQGTAERGTQYF	TGTGCCAGCAGCCAAGGGACAGCCGAACGGGGGACCCAGTACTTC
NA	TRBV4-2	NA	TRBJ2-1	CASSQVRSEAGYNEQFF	TGTGCCAGCAGCCAAGTCCGGTCGGAAGCTGGCTACAATGAGCAGTTCTTC
NA	TRBV6-6	TRBD2	TRBJ2-1	CASTLAGRNEQFF	TGTGCCAGTACTCTAGCGGGACGAAATGAGCAGTTCTTC
NA	TRBV5-5	NA	TRBJ1-2	CASSLVRQDLTWGYTF	TGTGCCAGCAGCTTGGTTCGGCAGGACCTCACCTGGGGCTACACCTTC
NA	TRBV6-6	TRBD1	TRBJ1-1	CASSSPGQQNTEAFF	TGTGCCAGCAGTAGTCCGGGACAGCAGAACACTGAAGCTTTCTTT
NA	TRBV11-3	TRBD2	TRBJ2-7	CASSLGSGRSYEQYF	TGTGCCAGCAGCTTAGGTAGCGGGAGATCCTACGAGCAGTACTTC
NA	TRBV7-2	NA	TRBJ2-5	CASSFHGRSETQYF	TGTGCCAGCAGCTTTCACGGGAGATCGGAGACCCAGTACTTC
NA	TRBV16	NA	TRBJ1-1	CASSQQDRRAFF	TGTGCCAGCAGCCAACAAGACAGGCGCGCTTTCTTT
NA	TRBV9	NA	TRBJ2-7	CASSVELGAAYEQYF	TGTGCCAGCAGCGTAGAACTAGGGGCGGCCTACGAGCAGTACTTC
NA	TRBV18	TRBD1	TRBJ1-4	CASSRDRGDEKLFF	TGTGCCAGCTCACGAGACAGGGGGGATGAAAAACTGTTTTTT
few	TRBV18	TRBD1	TRBJ1-1	CASSPEGAGTEAFF	TGTGCCAGCTCACCGGAGGGGGCTGGGACTGAAGCTTTCTTT
NA	TRBV18	NA	TRBJ1-4	CASSPGRATNEKLFF	TGTGCCAGCTCACCCGGACGGGCAACTAATGAAAAACTGTTTTTT
NA	TRBV18	NA	TRBJ2-7	CASSPRAAGSIYEQYF	TGTGCCAGCTCACCACGGGCGGCAGGGAGTATCTACGAGCAGTACTTC
NA	TRBV10-3	NA	TRBJ2-6	CAISERGISGANVLTF	TGTGCCATCAGTGAGAGAGGTATCTCTGGGGCCAACGTCCTGACTTTC
NA	TRBV5-6	NA	TRBJ2-3	CASSAERPDTQYF	TGTGCCAGCAGCGCAGAGCGCCCCGATACGCAGTATTTT
NA	TRBV5-8	TRBD1	TRBJ1-2	CASSFTYSTGGRGYTF	TGTGCCAGCAGCTTCACCTACTCTACAGGGGGGCGCGGCTACACCTTC
once	TRBV7-9	NA	TRBJ2-6	CASSPGLWASGSNVLTF	TGTGCCAGCAGCCCGGGTCTTTGGGCTTCGGGATCGAACGTCCTGACTTTC
NA	TRBV11-3	NA	TRBJ1-1	CASSLNKNTEAFF	TGTGCCAGCAGCTTAAACAAGAACACTGAAGCTTTCTTT
NA	TRBV18	TRBD1	TRBJ1-5	CASSPGQGIQPQHF	TGTGCCAGCTCACCGGGACAGGGGATTCAGCCCCAGCATTTT
NA	TRBV2	TRBD1	TRBJ1-5	CASSEGTGANQPQHF	TGTGCCAGCAGTGAAGGGACAGGGGCAAATCAGCCCCAGCATTTT
NA	TRBV4-2	TRBD2	TRBJ2-3	CASSQAVVAGGTDTQYF	TGTGCCAGCAGCCAAGCAGTCGTAGCGGGAGGCACAGATACGCAGTATTTT
once	TRBV4-1	TRBD1	TRBJ2-2	CASSPKGGLQGPPGELFF	TGCGCCAGCAGCCCTAAGGGTGGATTACAGGGGCCCCCCGGGGAGCTGTTTTTT
NA	TRBV19	NA	TRBJ2-7	CASSVSDDHEQYF	TGTGCCAGTAGTGTATCCGACGACCACGAGCAGTACTTC
NA	TRBV7-9	NA	TRBJ1-5	CASSGTGNSNQPQHF	TGTGCCAGCAGCGGTACAGGGAATAGCAATCAGCCCCAGCATTTT
once	TRBV5-4	TRBD1	TRBJ2-3	CASSLARDRGKHF	TGTGCCAGCAGCTTGGCCAGAGACAGGGGCAAGCATTTT
once	TRBV18	TRBD2	TRBJ2-7	CASSGLADSYEQYF	TGTGCCAGCTCAGGACTAGCGGACTCCTACGAGCAGTACTTC
NA	TRBV5-1	TRBD2	TRBJ2-1	CASSFRTSGTNEQFF	TGCGCCAGCAGCTTCAGGACTAGCGGGACCAATGAGCAGTTCTTC
NA	TRBV28	TRBD1	TRBJ1-2	CASSSSGTGGAWDGYTF	TGTGCCAGCAGTTCCTCCGGGACAGGGGGCGCTTGGGATGGCTACACCTTC
NA	TRBV7-9	TRBD1	TRBJ1-2	CASSRGDRNYGYTF	TGTGCCAGCAGCCGGGGGGACAGAAACTATGGCTACACCTTC
NA	TRBV28	NA	TRBJ1-1	CASSLRTDYTEAFF	TGTGCCAGCAGTTTGAGGACGGATTACACTGAAGCTTTCTTT
once	TRBV20-1	TRBD2	TRBJ2-7	CSLLKAGGPDF	TGCAGCCTTCTGAAGGCGGGAGGGCCGGACTTC
NA	TRBV27	NA	TRBJ2-1	CASSSVEGGYNEQFF	TGTGCCAGCAGTTCCGTGGAAGGGGGCTACAATGAGCAGTTCTTC
NA	TRBV27	TRBD1	TRBJ1-5	CASSSIQGAGNQPQHF	TGTGCCAGCAGTTCAATACAGGGGGCGGGGAATCAGCCCCAGCATTTT
NA	TRBV7-2	TRBD2	TRBJ2-3	CASVSGFGGVRDTQYF	TGTGCCAGCGTTTCTGGGTTCGGGGGGGTAAGAGATACGCAGTATTTT
NA	TRBV18	NA	TRBJ1-3	CASSPIMTERGNTIYF	TGTGCCAGCTCACCGATTATGACAGAGAGAGGAAACACCATATATTTT
NA	TRBV7-3	TRBD2	TRBJ2-5	CASSLKGGSGSGETQYF	TGTGCCAGCAGCTTAAAAGGCGGTAGCGGGAGTGGTGAGACCCAGTACTTC
NA	TRBV21-1	NA	TRBJ2-7	CASGTASAGEQYF	TGTGCCAGCGGGACGGCTAGCGCCGGCGAGCAGTACTTC
NA	TRBV11-2	NA	TRBJ2-7	CASSFPGGYEQYF	TGTGCCAGCAGCTTCCCCGGGGGCTACGAGCAGTACTTC